This T cell receptor beta chain was documented in a study of HIV-infected children after antiretroviral therapy interruption. Background on the study: Samples from the continuous-treatment group were taken at weeks 0, 48 and 150.

Trimming took off 6 bases at V and 0 bases at J, with 14 bases between the two ends. CDR3 size: 16 residues. Germline CDR1 LNHDA, CDR2 SQIVND (reference sequence). RNA-based 3' RACE libraries used unique molecular identifiers. Each CDR3 protein gets one entry after TCRdb re-called the 3' RACE reads with MiXCR. Of around 47,000 distinct CDR3 sequences in the sample, roughly 4.5% were seen once. Treatment described: PENTA 11 planned treatment interruption arm or continuous ART arm. The table lists this clonotype with many counts. Sequencing used CD45RA+ CD4+ T cells from PBMCs, pooled from several time points, obtained from a donor given antiretroviral therapy, either interrupted or continuous. Sample subset: naive CD4+ CD45RA+ CD45RO- T cells. The chain links TRBV19 to TRBJ1-4; D remains unclear. This sequence originates from a pool of human donors with HIV. CDR3 loop: CASSTRHLATNEKLFF. In nucleotides, the CDR3 is TGTGCCAGTAGCACCCGACATCTTGCAACTAATGAAAAACTGTTTTTT.